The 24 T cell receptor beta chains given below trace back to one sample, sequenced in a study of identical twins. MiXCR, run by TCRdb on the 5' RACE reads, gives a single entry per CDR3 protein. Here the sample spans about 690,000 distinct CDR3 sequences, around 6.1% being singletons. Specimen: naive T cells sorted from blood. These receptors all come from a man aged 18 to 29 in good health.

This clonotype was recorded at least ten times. The CDR3 loop reads CSARRAAGAHEQFF. The CDR3 DNA sequence: TGCAGTGCTAGGAGGGCAGCGGGAGCGCATGAGCAGTTCTTC. The genes are TRBV20-1 and TRBJ2-1; 8 bases are shared with TRBD2. In germline, CDR1 is DFQATT, CDR2 SNEGSKA (reference sequence). CDR3 size: 14 residues. The V gene end was trimmed by 3 bases and the J gene end by 8 bases; junction bases not matched to a gene: 9.

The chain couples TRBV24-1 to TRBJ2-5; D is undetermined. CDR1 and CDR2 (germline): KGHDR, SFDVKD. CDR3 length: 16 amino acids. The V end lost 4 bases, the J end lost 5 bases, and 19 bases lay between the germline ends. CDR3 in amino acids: CATSDFAFEDRETQYF. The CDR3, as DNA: TGTGCCACCAGTGACTTTGCGTTCGAGGACCGGGAGACCCAGTACTTC.

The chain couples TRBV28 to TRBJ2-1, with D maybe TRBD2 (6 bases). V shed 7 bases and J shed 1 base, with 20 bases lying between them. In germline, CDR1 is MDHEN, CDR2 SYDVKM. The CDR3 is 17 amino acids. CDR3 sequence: CASTDLTISGSYNEQFF. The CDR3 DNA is TGTGCCAGCACCGACCTCACGATTAGCGGATCCTACAATGAGCAGTTCTTC.

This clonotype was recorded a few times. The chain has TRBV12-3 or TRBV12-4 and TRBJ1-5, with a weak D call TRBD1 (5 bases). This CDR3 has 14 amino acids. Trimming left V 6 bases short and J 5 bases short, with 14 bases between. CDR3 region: CASSPQGRDQPQHF. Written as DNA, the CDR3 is TGTGCCAGCAGCCCTCAGGGAAGGGATCAGCCCCAGCATTTT.

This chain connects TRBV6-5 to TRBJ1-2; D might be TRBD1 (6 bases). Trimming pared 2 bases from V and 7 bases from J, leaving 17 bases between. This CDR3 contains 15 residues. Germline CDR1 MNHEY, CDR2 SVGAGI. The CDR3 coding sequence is TGTGCCAGCAGTTACACCGGGTGGACAGAGTTTGGCTACACCTTC. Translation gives CASSYTGWTEFGYTF.

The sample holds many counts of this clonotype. As DNA, the CDR3 is TGCAGTGCTAGGAAGATCGACAGGGTGGGTAGGGAGACCCAGTACTTC. It yields the protein CSARKIDRVGRETQYF. The genes are TRBV20-1 and TRBJ2-5; 7 positions agree with TRBD1. The CDR3 extends over 16 amino acids. The germline CDR1 and CDR2 sequences are DFQATT and SNEGSKA (reference sequence). After removal of 3 bases from V and 5 bases from J, the junction contained 15 bases not matched to a gene.

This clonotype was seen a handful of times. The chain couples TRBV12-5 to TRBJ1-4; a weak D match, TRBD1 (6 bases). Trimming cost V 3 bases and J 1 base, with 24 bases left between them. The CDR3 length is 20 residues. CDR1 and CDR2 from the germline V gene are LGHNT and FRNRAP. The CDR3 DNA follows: TGTGCTAGTGGTTTCCCGACGGCGAACCGAACAGGGAGAACTAATGAAAAACTGTTTTTT. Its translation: CASGFPTANRTGRTNEKLFF.

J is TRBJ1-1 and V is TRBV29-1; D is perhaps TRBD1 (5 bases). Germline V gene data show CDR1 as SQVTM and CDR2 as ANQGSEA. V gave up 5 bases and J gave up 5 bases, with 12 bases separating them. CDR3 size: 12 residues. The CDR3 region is CSVIFEGTEAFF. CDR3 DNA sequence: TGCAGCGTTATTTTCGAGGGGACTGAAGCTTTCTTT.

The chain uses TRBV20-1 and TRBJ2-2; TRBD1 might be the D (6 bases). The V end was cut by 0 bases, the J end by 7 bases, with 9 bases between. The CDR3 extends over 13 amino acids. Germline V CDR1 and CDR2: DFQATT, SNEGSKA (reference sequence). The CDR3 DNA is TGCAGTGCTAGAGACAGGGGCTACGGGGAGCTGTTTTTT. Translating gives CSARDRGYGELFF.

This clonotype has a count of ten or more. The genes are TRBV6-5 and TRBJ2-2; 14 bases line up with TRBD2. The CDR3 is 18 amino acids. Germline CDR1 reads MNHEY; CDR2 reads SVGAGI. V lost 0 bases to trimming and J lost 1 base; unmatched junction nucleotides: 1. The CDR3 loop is CASSYSGLAGGNTGELFF. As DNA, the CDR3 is TGTGCCAGCAGTTACTCAGGACTAGCGGGAGGGAACACCGGGGAGCTGTTTTTT.

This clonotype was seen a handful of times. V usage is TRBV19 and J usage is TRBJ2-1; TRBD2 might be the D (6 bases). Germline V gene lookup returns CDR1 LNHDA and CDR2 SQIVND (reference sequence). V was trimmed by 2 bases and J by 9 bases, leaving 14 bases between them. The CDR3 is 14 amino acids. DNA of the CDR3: TGTGCCAGTAGTATATTAACGGGAGTCAGTGAGCAGTTCTTC. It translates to CASSILTGVSEQFF.

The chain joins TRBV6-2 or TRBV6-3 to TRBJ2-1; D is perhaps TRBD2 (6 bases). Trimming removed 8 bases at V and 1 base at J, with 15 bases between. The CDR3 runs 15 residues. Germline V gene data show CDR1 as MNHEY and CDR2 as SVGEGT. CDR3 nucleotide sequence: TGTGCCAGCCAACCTCTAGCGCTTTCCTACAATGAGCAGTTCTTC. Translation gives CASQPLALSYNEQFF.

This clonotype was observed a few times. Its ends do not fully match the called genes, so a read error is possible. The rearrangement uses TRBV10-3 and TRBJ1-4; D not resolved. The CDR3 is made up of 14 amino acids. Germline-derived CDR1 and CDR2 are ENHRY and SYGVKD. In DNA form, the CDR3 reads TGTGCCATCAGCGAGTACGGGGAGCCCGAAAAACTGTTTTTT. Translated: CAISEYGEPEKLFF.

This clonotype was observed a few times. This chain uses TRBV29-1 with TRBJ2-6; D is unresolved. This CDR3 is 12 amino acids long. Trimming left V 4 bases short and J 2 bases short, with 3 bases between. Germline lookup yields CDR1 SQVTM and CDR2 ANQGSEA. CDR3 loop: CSVVAGANVLTF. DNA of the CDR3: TGCAGCGTTGTGGCTGGGGCCAACGTCCTGACTTTC.

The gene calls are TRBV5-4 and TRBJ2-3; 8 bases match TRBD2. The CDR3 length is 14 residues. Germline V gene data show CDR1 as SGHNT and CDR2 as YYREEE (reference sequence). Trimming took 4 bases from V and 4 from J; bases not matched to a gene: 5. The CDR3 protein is CASSQLAEADTQYF. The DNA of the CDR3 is TGTGCCAGCAGCCAACTAGCGGAGGCAGATACGCAGTATTTT.

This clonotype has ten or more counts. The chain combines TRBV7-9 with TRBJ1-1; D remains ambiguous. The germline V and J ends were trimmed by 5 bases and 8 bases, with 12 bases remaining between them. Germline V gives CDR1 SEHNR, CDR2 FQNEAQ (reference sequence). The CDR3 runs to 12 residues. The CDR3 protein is CASSPGGVEAFF. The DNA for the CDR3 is TGTGCCAGCAGCCCTGGCGGGGTCGAAGCTTTCTTT. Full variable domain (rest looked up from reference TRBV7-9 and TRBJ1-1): DTGVSQNPRHKITKRGQNVTFRCDPISEHNRLYWYRQTLGQGPEFLTYFQNEAQLEKSRLLSDRFSAERPKGSFSTLEIQRTEQGDSAMYLCASSPGGVEAFFGQGTRLTVV.

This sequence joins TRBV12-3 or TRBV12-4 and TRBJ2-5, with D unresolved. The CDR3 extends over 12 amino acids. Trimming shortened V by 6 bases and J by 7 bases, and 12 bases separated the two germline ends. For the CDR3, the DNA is TGTGCCAGCAGCTCGTCGGGTGGGACCCAGTACTTC. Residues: CASSSSGGTQYF.

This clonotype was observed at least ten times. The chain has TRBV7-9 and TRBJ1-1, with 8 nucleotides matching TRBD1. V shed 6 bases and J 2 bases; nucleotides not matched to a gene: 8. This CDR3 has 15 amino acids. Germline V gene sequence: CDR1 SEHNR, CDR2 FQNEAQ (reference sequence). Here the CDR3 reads CASSSQQGGNTEAFF. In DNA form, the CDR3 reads TGTGCCAGCAGTTCGCAACAGGGGGGCAACACTGAAGCTTTCTTT.

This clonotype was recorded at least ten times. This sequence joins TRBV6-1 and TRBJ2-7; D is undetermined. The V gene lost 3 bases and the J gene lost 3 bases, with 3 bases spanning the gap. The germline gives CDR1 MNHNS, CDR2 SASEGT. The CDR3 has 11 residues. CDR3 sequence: CASSDIYEQYV. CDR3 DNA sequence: TGTGCCAGCAGTGACATCTACGAGCAGTACGTC.

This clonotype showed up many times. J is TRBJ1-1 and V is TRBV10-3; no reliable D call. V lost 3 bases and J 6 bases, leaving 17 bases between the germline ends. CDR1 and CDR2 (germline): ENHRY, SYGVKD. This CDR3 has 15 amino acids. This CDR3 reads CAISEREAFRAEAFF. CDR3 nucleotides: TGTGCCATCAGTGAAAGGGAGGCCTTTCGGGCTGAAGCTTTCTTT.

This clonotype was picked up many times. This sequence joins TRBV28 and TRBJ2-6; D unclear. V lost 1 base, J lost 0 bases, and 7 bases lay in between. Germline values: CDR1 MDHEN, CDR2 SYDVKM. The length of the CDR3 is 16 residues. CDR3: CASSLYSFSGANVLTF. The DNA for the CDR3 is TGTGCCAGCAGTTTATATTCCTTCTCTGGGGCCAACGTCCTGACTTTC.

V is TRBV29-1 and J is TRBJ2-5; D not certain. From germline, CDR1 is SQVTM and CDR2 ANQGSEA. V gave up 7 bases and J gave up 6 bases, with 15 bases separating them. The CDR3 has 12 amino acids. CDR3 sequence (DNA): TGCAGCGCTACGACGGACGGAAAGACCCAGTACTTC. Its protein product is CSATTDGKTQYF.

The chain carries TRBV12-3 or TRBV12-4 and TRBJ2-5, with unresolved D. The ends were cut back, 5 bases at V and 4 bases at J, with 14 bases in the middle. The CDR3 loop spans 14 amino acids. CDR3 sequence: CASSRLGLPETQYF. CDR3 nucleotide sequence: TGTGCCAGCAGTCGACTGGGTCTCCCAGAGACCCAGTACTTC.

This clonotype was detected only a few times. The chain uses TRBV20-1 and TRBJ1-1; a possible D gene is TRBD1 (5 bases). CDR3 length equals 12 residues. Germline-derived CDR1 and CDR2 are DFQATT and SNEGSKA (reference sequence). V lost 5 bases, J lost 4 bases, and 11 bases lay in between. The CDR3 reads CSAPRVGTEAFF. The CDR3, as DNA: TGCAGTGCTCCCAGGGTCGGCACTGAAGCTTTCTTT.